The 20 T cell receptor beta chains reported below all come from one sample, sequenced in a study of shared clonotypes between healthy human individuals. The data were produced by immunoSEQ multiplex PCR, yet TCRdb's version contains in-frame clones alone and is incomplete. The table shows about 1 million clones, with roughly 80% occurring only once. The sequenced sample was memory CD4+ T cells sorted from blood. The subset is: CD45RA-negative fraction. These receptor sequences come from a man between 18 and 29 years old in good health.

The chain carries TRBV5-4 and TRBJ1-1, with D unclear. Germline CDR1 reads SGHNT; CDR2 reads YYREEE (reference sequence). Trimming took off 1 base at V and 4 bases at J, with 14 bases between the two ends. CDR3 size: 15 residues. CDR3 nucleotide sequence: TGTGCCAGCAGCTTGCCACGAAACTGGGGCACTGAAGCTTTCTTT. This gives the protein CASSLPRNWGTEAFF.

V is TRBV19 and J is TRBJ2-1, with TRBD2 matching over 13 bases. Trimming removed 5 bases from V and 4 bases from J; junction bases left unmatched: 5. This CDR3 has 16 residues. Germline loops: CDR1 LNHDA, CDR2 SQIVND (reference sequence). CDR3 nucleotide sequence: TGTGCCAGTAGTTCCAGACTAGCGGGGGGTTACAATGAGCAGTTCTTC. Amino acids: CASSSRLAGGYNEQFF.

Turning to this clone: Mismatch with germline at one junction end may stem from a read error. The chain employs TRBV2 and TRBJ2-3; the D is unclear. The CDR3 is made up of 15 amino acids. Germline CDR1 SNHLY, CDR2 FYNNEI. In DNA, the CDR3 is TGCGCCAGCAGTGGGTCTAATCAATTCGCAGATACGCAGTATTTT. Its translation: CASSGSNQFADTQYF.

V and J are TRBV6-1 and TRBJ2-5; D remains unclear. CDR1 MNHNS and CDR2 SASEGT come from the germline V gene. V lost 6 bases and J lost 11, with 16 bases in between. The CDR3 has 12 amino acids. The CDR3 DNA sequence: TGTGCCAGCAGCCAACGAGCTTTAGGGCAGTACTTC. It encodes CASSQRALGQYF.

The chain joins TRBV5-1 to TRBJ2-2, with 9 bases identical to TRBD1. Unmatched junction bases numbered 4, after V lost 3 bases and J lost 4 bases. CDR3 size: 15 residues. The V gene's germline CDR1 is SGHRS and CDR2 YFSETQ. Here the CDR3 reads CASSSSQGATGELFF. The CDR3 DNA reads as TGCGCCAGCAGCTCATCACAGGGGGCCACCGGGGAGCTGTTTTTT. Together with reference TRBV5-1 and TRBJ2-2, the CDR3 gives the full variable domain: KAGVTQTPRYLIKTRGQQVTLSCSPISGHRSVSWYQQTPGQGLQFLFEYFSETQRNKGNFPGRFSGRQFSNSRSEMNVSTLELGDSALYLCASSSSQGATGELFFGEGSRLTVL.

This clone has only a few counts. The chain is built from TRBV19 and TRBJ1-5; D unresolved. CDR1 LNHDA and CDR2 SQIVND come from the germline V gene (reference sequence). With 6 bases removed from V and 5 bases from J, the gap between germline ends came to 11 bases. The CDR3 has 13 residues. DNA for the CDR3: TGTGCCAGTAGCGATCGCCGGGATCAGCCCCAGCATTTT. Amino acid sequence: CASSDRRDQPQHF.

The chain joins TRBV6-6 to TRBJ1-4; 9 bases map to TRBD1. V dropped 5 bases and J dropped 8; count of bases not matched to a gene: 0. This CDR3 has 12 residues. The germline V gene encodes CDR1 MNHNY and CDR2 SVGAGI (reference sequence). The CDR3 is CASSGQGEKLFF. DNA for the CDR3: TGTGCCAGCAGTGGACAGGGGGAAAAACTGTTTTTT.

The J gene is TRBJ2-1, the V gene TRBV7-2; the match to TRBD2 covers 7 bases. Per the germline V gene, CDR1 is SGHTA and CDR2 is FQGNSA. J lost 0 bases, V lost 6 bases, and 11 bases had no gene match. The CDR3 spans 17 residues. The DNA for the CDR3 is TGTGCCAGCAGTCGCAGAGTAGCGGGCGGCTCCTACAATGAGCAGTTCTTC. Protein: CASSRRVAGGSYNEQFF.

This chain links TRBV5-1 with TRBJ2-7; possibly TRBD2 for D (6 bases). V lost 4 bases, J lost 1 base, and 18 bases lay in between. Germline V gives CDR1 SGHRS, CDR2 YFSETQ. The CDR3 loop spans 16 amino acids. The CDR3 region is CASSGTGPGVSYEQYF. The CDR3 bases are TGCGCCAGCAGCGGTACCGGGCCGGGGGTATCCTACGAGCAGTACTTC.

V is TRBV7-9 and J is TRBJ2-5; maybe TRBD2 (5 bases). The CDR3 length is 15 residues. Deletions cut 5 bases from V and 2 bases from J, with 15 bases between. Looked up from germline, CDR1 is SEHNR and CDR2 is FQNEAQ (reference sequence). CDR3 in amino acids: CASSVGGQIQETQYF. In nucleotides, the CDR3 is TGTGCCAGCAGCGTTGGAGGCCAGATACAAGAGACCCAGTACTTC.

This clone was recorded only once. The chain carries TRBV30 and TRBJ2-3; D unclear. Germline V lookup: CDR1 GTSNPN, CDR2 SVGIG (reference sequence). The CDR3 has 13 residues. V was trimmed by 1 base and J by 2 bases, leaving 7 bases between them. CDR3 residues: CAWSGGHTDTQYF. CDR3 sequence (DNA): TGTGCCTGGAGTGGAGGCCACACAGATACGCAGTATTTT.

About this clone: Relative to the germline gene, one junction end is altered; a read error may explain this. Different DNA sequences within this sample yield the same CDR3. This rearrangement joins TRBV7-9 to TRBJ1-6; D uncertain. CDR1 is SEHNR, CDR2 FQNEAQ, per germline (reference sequence). The CDR3 is made up of 13 amino acids. CDR3 in DNA: TGCGCCAGCAGCTTGCCCGCGAATTCACCCCTCCACTTT. This gives the protein CASSLPANSPLHF.

CDR3 region: CASSLAHRGRVGDKAFF. DNA of the CDR3: TGCGCCAGCAGCTTGGCCCACAGGGGGCGCGTGGGGGATAAAGCTTTCTTT. J is TRBJ1-1 and V is TRBV5-1, with 9 bases matching TRBD1. The CDR3 covers 17 residues. Germline CDR1 reads SGHRS; CDR2 reads YFSETQ. V gave up 0 bases and J gave up 9 bases; unmatched junction bases: 15.

V gene TRBV5-1 combines with J gene TRBJ2-3; D is possibly TRBD1 or TRBD2 (5 bases each). Trimming took off 1 base at V and 1 base at J, with 10 bases between the two ends. Per germline, CDR1 SGHRS and CDR2 YFSETQ. This CDR3 is 15 amino acids long. The CDR3 DNA sequence: TGCGCCAGCAGCTTGCAGGGACCCCGCACAGATACGCAGTATTTT. Residues: CASSLQGPRTDTQYF.

V gene TRBV7-8 combines with J gene TRBJ1-2, with D tentatively TRBD1 (5 bases). The CDR3 length is 14 residues. Trimming removed 4 bases from V and 0 bases from J, with 9 bases in between. The V gene's germline CDR1 is SGHVS and CDR2 FQNEAQ. The CDR3 loop reads CASSSQGSNYGYTF. CDR3 coding DNA: TGTGCCAGCAGCTCTCAGGGTTCTAACTATGGCTACACCTTC.

Note on this clone: Different DNA sequences within this sample yield the same CDR3. The chain links TRBV29-1 to TRBJ2-6; 7 nucleotides agree with TRBD1. The junction had 0 bases not matched to a gene; V was cut back by 4 bases and J by 0 bases. Germline assignment: CDR1 SQVTM and CDR2 ANQGSEA. The CDR3 runs 14 residues. The CDR3 loop reads CSVAGGSGANVLTF. CDR3 bases: TGCAGCGTTGCAGGGGGCTCTGGGGCCAACGTCCTGACTTTC.

This chain connects TRBV11-2 to TRBJ2-5; TRBD2 might be the D (6 bases). The germline V gene has CDR1 SGHAT and CDR2 FQNNGV. The CDR3 extends over 13 amino acids. The V end lost 5 bases, the J end lost 3 bases, and 10 bases lay between the germline ends. CDR3 DNA sequence: TGTGCCAGCAGCCGACTAGTGGAAGAGACCCAGTACTTC. This translates into CASSRLVEETQYF. Looking up the rest from reference TRBV11-2 and TRBJ2-5 gives the full variable domain: EAGVAQSPRYKIIEKRQSVAFWCNPISGHATLYWYQQILGQGPKLLIQFQNNGVVDDSQLPKDRFSAERLKGVDSTLKIQPAKLEDSAVYLCASSRLVEETQYFGPGTRLLVL.

The chain is built from TRBV7-9 and TRBJ2-2, with TRBD2 identical over 7 bases. J was trimmed by 5 bases and V by 3 bases; bases with no gene match: 6. Germline loops: CDR1 SEHNR, CDR2 FQNEAQ (reference sequence). The CDR3 has 15 amino acids. As DNA, the CDR3 is TGTGCCAGCAGCTTGCCGGGACTATATACCGGGGAGCTGTTTTTT. Encoded protein: CASSLPGLYTGELFF.

V and J are TRBV11-2 and TRBJ2-5, with TRBD1 identical over 9 bases. The length of the CDR3 is 15 residues. Germline V gene sequence: CDR1 SGHAT, CDR2 FQNNGV. V was clipped by 1 base and J by 2 bases; unmatched bases: 2. The CDR3 is CASSLAGTGQETQYF. CDR3 sequence (DNA): TGTGCCAGCAGCTTAGCCGGGACAGGGCAAGAGACCCAGTACTTC.

This chain uses TRBV5-1 with TRBJ1-2, with TRBD1 matching over 9 bases. V trimming: 2 bases; J trimming: 6 bases; junction bases outside the gene matches: 2. Germline lookup yields CDR1 SGHRS and CDR2 YFSETQ. The CDR3 has 13 amino acids. Here the CDR3 reads CASSFRTGDGYTF. CDR3 nucleotides: TGCGCCAGCAGCTTTCGGACAGGGGATGGCTACACCTTC.